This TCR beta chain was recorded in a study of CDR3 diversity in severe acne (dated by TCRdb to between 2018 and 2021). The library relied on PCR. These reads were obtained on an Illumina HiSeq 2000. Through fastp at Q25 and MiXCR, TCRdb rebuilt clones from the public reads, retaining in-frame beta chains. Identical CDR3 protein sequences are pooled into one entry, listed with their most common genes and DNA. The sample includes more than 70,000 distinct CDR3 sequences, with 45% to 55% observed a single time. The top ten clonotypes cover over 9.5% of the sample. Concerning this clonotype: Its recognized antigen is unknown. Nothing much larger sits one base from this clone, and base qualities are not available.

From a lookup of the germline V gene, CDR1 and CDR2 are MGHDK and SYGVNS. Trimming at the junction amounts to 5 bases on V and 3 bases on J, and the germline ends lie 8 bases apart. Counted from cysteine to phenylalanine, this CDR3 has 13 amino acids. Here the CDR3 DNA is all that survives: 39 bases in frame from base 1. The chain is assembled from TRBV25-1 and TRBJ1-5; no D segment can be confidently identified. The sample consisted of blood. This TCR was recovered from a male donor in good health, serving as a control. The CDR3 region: CASSPAANQPQHF. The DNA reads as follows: TGTGCCAGCAGTCCGGCAGCCAATCAGCCCCAGCATTTT.